This T cell receptor beta chain was found in a study of blood T cells in healthy people across ages. The study, taken as a whole, reports: Among T cells, TCR beta diversity per million cells dropped roughly linearly as age rose.

Sample-barcoded 5' priming and a J-beta primer mix drove a second PCR of about 6 to 12 cycles. TCRdb fed the 5' RACE reads into MiXCR, producing one record per CDR3 protein. Among around 500,000 distinct CDR3 sequences listed, around half were seen once. V was shortened by 0 bases and J by 5 bases, with 8 bases between the two germline ends. The CDR3 runs 14 residues. Per germline, CDR1 LGHNA and CDR2 YNFKEQ. Comments on this clonotype: The antigen is not known.

This rearrangement joins TRBV4-2 to TRBJ1-5; no clear D. The sample was blood. The receptor comes from a man older than 75 in good health. DNA of the CDR3: TGTGCCAGCAGCCAAGAACCCCGTTATCAGCCCCAGCATTTT. Its protein product is CASSQEPRYQPQHF.